This T cell receptor (beta chain) is drawn from a study of cytomegalovirus exposure and HLA in healthy donors. Overall study results and limits: Using a false discovery rate of 0.05, a later analysis showed that 15,000 to 20,000 TCR beta sequences were associated with HLA alleles. Reports showed the classifier diagnosing cytomegalovirus status with high specificity and sensitivity.

In germline, CDR1 is MRHNA, CDR2 SNTAGT. V lost 7 bases to trimming and J lost 4 bases; unmatched junction nucleotides: 7. The CDR3 extends over 15 amino acids. PCR involved 60 Vbeta and 13 Jbeta primers. Clones were sequenced by immunoSEQ multiplex PCR, and TCRdb holds only the in-frame ones, with some missing. The data hold some 160,000 clones, with around three quarters observed a single time. Worth noting for this clone: Its cognate antigen is unknown.

The V gene is TRBV6-4, the J gene TRBJ2-1; 10 bases are a match to TRBD2. Sequenced: PBMCs. The clonotype was recovered from a man aged 45-65 years in good health and CMV-seropositive. As DNA, the CDR3 is TGTGCCAGCACCGAACTAGCGGGGTTATACAATGAGCAGTTCTTC. Its protein is CASTELAGLYNEQFF.